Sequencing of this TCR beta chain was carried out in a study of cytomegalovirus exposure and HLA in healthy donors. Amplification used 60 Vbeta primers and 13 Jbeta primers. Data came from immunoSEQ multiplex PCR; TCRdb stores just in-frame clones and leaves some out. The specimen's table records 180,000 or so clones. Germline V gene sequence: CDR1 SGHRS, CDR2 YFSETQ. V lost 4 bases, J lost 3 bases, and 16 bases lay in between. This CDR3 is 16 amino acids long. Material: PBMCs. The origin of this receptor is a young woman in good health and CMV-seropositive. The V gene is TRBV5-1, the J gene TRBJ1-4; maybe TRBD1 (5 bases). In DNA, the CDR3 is TGCGCCAGCAGCCGTAGGGGCACCCCTTCTAATGAAAAACTGTTTTTT. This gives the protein CASSRRGTPSNEKLFF.